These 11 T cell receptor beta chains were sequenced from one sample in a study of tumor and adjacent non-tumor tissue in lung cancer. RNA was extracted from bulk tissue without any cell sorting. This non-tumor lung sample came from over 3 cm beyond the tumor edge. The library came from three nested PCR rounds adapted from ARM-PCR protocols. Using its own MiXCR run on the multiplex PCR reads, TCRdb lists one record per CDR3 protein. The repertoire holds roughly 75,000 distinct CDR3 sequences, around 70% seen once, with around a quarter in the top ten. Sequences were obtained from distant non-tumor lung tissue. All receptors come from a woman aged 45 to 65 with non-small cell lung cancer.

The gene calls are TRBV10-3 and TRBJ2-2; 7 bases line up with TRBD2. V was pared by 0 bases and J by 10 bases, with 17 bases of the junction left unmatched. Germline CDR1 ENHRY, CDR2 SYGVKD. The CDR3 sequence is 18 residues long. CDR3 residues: CAISESVPSGSNTEELFF. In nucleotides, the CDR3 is TGTGCCATCAGTGAGTCCGTTCCTAGCGGCTCAAACACTGAGGAGCTGTTTTTT.

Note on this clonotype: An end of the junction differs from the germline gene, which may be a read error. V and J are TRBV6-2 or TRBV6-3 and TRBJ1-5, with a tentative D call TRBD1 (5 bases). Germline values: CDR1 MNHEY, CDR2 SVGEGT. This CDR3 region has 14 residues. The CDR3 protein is CASRPGDANQPQYF. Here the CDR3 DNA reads TGTGCCAGCAGACCGGGGGACGCCAATCAGCCCCAGTACTTT.

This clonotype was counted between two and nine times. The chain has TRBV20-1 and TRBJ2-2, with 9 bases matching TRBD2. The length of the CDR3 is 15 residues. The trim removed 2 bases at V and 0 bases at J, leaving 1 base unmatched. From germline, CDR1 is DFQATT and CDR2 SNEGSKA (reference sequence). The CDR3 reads CSARTSGSNTGELFF. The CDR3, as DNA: TGCAGTGCTAGAACTAGCGGGTCGAACACCGGGGAGCTGTTTTTT.

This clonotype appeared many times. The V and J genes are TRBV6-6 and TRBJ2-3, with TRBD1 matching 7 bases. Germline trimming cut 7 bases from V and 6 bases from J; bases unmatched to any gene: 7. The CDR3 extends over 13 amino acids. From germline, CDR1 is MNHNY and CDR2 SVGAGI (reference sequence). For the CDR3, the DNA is TGTGCCAGCATCCTAGACAGGGCCGATACGCAGTATTTT. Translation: CASILDRADTQYF.

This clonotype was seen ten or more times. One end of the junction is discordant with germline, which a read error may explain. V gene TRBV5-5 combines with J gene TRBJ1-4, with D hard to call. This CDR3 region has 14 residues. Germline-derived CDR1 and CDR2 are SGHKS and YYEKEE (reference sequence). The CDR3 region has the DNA TGTGCCAGCAGCTACCCAGGTGCGAGGTCTCCCGAGGTCTTT. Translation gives CASSYPGARSPEVF.

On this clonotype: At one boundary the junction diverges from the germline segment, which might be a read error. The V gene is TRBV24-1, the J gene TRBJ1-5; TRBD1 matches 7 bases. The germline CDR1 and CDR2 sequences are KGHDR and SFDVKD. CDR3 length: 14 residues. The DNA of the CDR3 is TGTGCCACCAGTGAGACAGGGTTTTTTCAGGCCCAGCATTTT. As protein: CATSETGFFQAQHF.

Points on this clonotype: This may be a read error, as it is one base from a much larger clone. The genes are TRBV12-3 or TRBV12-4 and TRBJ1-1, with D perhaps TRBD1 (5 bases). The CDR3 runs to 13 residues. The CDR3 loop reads CASSLEGFTETFF. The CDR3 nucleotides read TGTGCCAGCAGTTTAGAGGGGTTCACTGAAACTTTCTTT.

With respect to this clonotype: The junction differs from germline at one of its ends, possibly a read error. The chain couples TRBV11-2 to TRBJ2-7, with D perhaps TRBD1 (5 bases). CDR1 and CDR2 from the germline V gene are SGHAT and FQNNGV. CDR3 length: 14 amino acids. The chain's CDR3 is CASSLRQFLSEQYF. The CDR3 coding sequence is TGTGCCAGTAGCTTGAGACAGTTCTTGTCCGAGCAGTACTTC.

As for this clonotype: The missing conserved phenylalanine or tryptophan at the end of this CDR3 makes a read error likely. The CDR3 reads CASSSYPGGEQFL. The CDR3 coding sequence is TGTGCCAGCAGCTCGTACCCTGGGGGCGAGCAGTTCTTA. This chain connects TRBV11-3 to TRBJ2-7; D is possibly TRBD1 (6 bases). The DNA end favors TRBJ2-1, so the J call may be wrong. Germline-derived CDR1 and CDR2 are SGHNT and YENEEA. CDR3 length: 13 amino acids.

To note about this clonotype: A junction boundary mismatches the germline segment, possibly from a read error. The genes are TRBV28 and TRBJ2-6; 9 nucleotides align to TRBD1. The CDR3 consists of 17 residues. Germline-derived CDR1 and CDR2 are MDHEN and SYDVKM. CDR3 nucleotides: TGTGTCAGCAGCCCTGGGACAGGGCGACCTGGGGCCAACGTCTTAACTTTC. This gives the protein CVSSPGTGRPGANVLTF.

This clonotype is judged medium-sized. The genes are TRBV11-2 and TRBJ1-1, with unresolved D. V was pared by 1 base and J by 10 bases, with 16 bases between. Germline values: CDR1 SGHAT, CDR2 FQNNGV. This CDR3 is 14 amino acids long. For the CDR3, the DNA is TGTGCCAGCAGCTTAGTGTCACGTACGTGGGGAGCTTTCTTT. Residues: CASSLVSRTWGAFF.